In its sample, the clone carrying this TCR beta chain was seen a few times. The antigen is unknown. Construction of TCR beta libraries relied on iRepertoire HTBI primers and on Arm-PCR targeting CDR3 regions. Using its own MiXCR run on the multiplex PCR reads, TCRdb lists one record per CDR3 protein. The data show roughly 400,000 distinct CDR3 sequences, around 21% seen once. This sample was taken from a study of regulatory T cells in long-lasting Graves disease. Study-wide findings and caveats: Relative to new patients (around 1,000), persistent patients exhibited greater sharing of public clonotypes (around 3,000). Authors noted too few samples as a limitation.

Time point of the sample: persistent/refractory GD, antithyroid drugs over 5 years with positive TRAb. With RNA extracted from PBMCs as input, the TCR library was made. The TCR was taken from a female donor with Graves disease. The sequencing used peripheral blood mononuclear cells (PBMCs), collected when the disease was refractory, from a patient treated with antithyroid drugs.

DNA of the CDR3: TGTGCCTGGAGAGGCGGAATGAACACCGGGGAGCTGTTTTTT. Its protein is CAWRGGMNTGELFF. The rearrangement links TRBV30 to TRBJ2-2, with D unresolved. CDR1 and CDR2 from the germline V gene are GTSNPN and SVGIG (reference sequence). V shed 3 bases and J shed 1 base, with 9 bases lying between them. The CDR3 runs to 14 residues.